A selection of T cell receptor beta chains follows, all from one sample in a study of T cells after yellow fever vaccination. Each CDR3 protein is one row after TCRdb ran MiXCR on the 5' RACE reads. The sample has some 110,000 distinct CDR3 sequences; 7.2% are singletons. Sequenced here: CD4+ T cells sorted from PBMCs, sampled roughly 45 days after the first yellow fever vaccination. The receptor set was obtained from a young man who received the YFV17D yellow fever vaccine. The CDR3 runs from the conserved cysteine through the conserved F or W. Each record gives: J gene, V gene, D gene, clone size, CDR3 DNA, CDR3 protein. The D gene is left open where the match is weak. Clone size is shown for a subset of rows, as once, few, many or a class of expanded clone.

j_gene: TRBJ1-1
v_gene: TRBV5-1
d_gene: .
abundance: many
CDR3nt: TGCGCCAGCAGACCCGGGACGGAACGACCTCAAGCTTTCTTT
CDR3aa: CASRPGTERPQAFF

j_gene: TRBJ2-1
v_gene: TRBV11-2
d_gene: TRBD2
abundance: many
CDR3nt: TGTGCCAGCAGCTTAGAAGGATCTAGCGGGGGTTACAATGAGCAGTTCTTC
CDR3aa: CASSLEGSSGGYNEQFF

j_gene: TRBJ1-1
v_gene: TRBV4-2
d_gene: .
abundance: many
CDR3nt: TGTGCCAGCAGCCAAGACGGGTCTAAGACTGAAGCTTTCTTT
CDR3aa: CASSQDGSKTEAFF

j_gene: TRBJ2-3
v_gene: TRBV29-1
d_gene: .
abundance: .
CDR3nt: TGCAGCGTTCGGGGCAGGACGACAGATACGCAGTATTTT
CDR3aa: CSVRGRTTDTQYF

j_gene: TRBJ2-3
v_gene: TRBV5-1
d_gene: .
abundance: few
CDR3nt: TGCGCCAGCAGCTTGTCTTCGCGGACATCCACAGATACGCAGTATTTT
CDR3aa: CASSLSSRTSTDTQYF

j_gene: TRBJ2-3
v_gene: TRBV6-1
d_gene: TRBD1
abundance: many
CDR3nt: TGTGCCAGCAGGAGGGACAGAAGCACAGATACGCAGTATTTT
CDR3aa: CASRRDRSTDTQYF

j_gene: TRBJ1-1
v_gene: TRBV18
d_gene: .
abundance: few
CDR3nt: TGTGCCAGCTCACCACCGGGGGGTGTCACTGAAGCTTTCTTT
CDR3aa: CASSPPGGVTEAFF

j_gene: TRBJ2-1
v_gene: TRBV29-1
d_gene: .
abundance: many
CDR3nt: TGCAGCTACTGGGGAGTGGCGACCTACAATGAGCAGTTCTTC
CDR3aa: CSYWGVATYNEQFF

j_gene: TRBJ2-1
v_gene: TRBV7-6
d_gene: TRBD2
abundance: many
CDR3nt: TGTGCCAGCAGCTTAGGGGGACTAGCGGGGGACAATGAGCAGTTCTTC
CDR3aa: CASSLGGLAGDNEQFF

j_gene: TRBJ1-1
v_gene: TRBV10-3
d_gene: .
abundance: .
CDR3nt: TGTGCCATCAGTGACAGGGTTGGTACTGAAGCTTCCTTT
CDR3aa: CAISDRVGTEASF

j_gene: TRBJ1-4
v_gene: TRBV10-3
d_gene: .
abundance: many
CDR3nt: TGTGCCACCGCGGGGCAGGGAACTAATGAAAAACTGTTTTTT
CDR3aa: CATAGQGTNEKLFF

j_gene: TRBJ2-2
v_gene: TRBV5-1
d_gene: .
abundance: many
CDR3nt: TGCGCCAGCAGCCCGGCTGGGACTCCAACCGGGGAGCTGTTTTTT
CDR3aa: CASSPAGTPTGELFF

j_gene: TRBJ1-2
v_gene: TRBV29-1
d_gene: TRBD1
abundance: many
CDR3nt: TGCAGCGTTGACCCTGGGACAGGGGGCTGGGGCTACACCTTC
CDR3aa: CSVDPGTGGWGYTF

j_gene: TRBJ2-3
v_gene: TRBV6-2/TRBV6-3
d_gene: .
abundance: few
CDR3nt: TGTGCCGTGTCTGGGCGGGTCCCCACAGATACGCAGTATTTT
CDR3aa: CAVSGRVPTDTQYF

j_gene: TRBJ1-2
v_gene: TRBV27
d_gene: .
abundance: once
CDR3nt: TGTGCCAGCAGCTCGACAGCTCACCAATATGGCTACACCTTC
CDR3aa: CASSSTAHQYGYTF

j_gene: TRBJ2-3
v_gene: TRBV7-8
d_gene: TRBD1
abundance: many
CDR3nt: TGTGCCAGCAGCTTATCAACAGGGGCAGATACGCAGTATTTT
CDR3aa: CASSLSTGADTQYF

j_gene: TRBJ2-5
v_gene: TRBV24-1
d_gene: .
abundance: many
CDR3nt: TGTGCCACCAGTGATCCCCGTAGCGCCGGGACCCAGTACTTC
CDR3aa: CATSDPRSAGTQYF

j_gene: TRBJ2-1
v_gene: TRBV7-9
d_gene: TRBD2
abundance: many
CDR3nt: TGTGCCAGCAGCTTGTTCGGGACTAGCAATGAGCAGTTCTTC
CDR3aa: CASSLFGTSNEQFF

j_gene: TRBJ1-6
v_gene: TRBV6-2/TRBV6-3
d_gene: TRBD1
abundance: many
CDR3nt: TGTGCCAGCAGTTACTCCATCGGACAGGGAAGTTCATCCTATAATTCACCCCTCCACTTT
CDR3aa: CASSYSIGQGSSSYNSPLHF

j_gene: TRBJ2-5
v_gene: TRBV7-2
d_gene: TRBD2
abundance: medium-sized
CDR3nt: TGTGCCAGCAGCCCCGGACTAGTACCGTACCAAGAGACCCAGTACTTC
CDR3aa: CASSPGLVPYQETQYF

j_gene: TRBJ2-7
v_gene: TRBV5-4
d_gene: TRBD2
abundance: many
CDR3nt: TGTGCCAGCAGCGGGACTAGCGGTTACTCCTACGAGCAGTACTTC
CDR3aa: CASSGTSGYSYEQYF

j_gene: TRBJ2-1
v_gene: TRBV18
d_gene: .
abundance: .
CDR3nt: TGTGCCAGCTCACCAGACAGTGATGAGCAGTTCTTC
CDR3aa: CASSPDSDEQFF

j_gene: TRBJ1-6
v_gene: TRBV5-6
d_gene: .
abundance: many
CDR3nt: TGTGCCAGCAGCTCACCGATCCCTTCGCCCCTCCACTTT
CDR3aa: CASSSPIPSPLHF

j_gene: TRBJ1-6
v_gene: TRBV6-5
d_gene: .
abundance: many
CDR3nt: TGTGCCAGCAGCCGTAACCGGGACACACCTCGCTATAATTCACCCCTCCACTTT
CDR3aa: CASSRNRDTPRYNSPLHF

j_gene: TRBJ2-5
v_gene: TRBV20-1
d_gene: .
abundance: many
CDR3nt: TGCAGTGTACTCTCGGGGTTAGAGACCCAGTACTTC
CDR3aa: CSVLSGLETQYF

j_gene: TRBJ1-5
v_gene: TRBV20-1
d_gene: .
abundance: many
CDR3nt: TGCAGTGCTGGGACACGAAGCAATCAGCCCCAGCATTTT
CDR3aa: CSAGTRSNQPQHF

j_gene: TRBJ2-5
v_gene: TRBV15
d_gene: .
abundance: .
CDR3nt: TGTGCCACCAGCAGAGATAGAGCAAAAGAGACCCAGTACTTC
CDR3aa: CATSRDRAKETQYF

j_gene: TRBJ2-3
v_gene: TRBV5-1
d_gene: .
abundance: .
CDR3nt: TGCGCCAGCAGCTTGGGTCAGCAGGCAGATACGCAGTATTTT
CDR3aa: CASSLGQQADTQYF

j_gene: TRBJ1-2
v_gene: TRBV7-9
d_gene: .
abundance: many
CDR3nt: TGTGCCAGCAGCCTAGGGTCGGAGCTCTATGGCTACACCTTC
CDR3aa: CASSLGSELYGYTF

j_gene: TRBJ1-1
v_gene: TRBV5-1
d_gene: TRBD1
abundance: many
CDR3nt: TGCGCCAGCAGCCTAGGGACAGGGGTGTTTGGGACTGAAGCTTTCTTT
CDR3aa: CASSLGTGVFGTEAFF

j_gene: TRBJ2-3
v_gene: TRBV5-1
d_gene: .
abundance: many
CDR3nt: TGCGCCAGCAGCTTGGGGGAGGACACAGATACGCAGTATTTT
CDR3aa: CASSLGEDTDTQYF

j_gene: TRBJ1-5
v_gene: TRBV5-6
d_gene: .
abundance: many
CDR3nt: TGTGCCAGCAGCGGGGCAGGGGGCAATCAGCCCCAGCATTTT
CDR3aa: CASSGAGGNQPQHF

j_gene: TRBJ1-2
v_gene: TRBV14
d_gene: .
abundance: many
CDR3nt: TGTGCCAGCAGCCCACAGGGACTCTATGGCTACACCTTC
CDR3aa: CASSPQGLYGYTF

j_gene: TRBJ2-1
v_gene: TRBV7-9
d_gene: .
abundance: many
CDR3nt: TGTGCCAGCAGCTTAGAAGGTGCTGGGAACAATGAGCAGTTCTTC
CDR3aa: CASSLEGAGNNEQFF

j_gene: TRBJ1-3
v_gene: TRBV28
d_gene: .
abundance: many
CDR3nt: TGTGCCAGCAGCCTATCCGGGCTCCACTCTGGAAACACCATATATTTT
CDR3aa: CASSLSGLHSGNTIYF

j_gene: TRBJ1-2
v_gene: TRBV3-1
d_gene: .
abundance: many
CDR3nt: TGTGCCAGCAGCCAAGTCGGCCAGACGCCCCGATATGGCTACACCTTC
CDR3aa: CASSQVGQTPRYGYTF

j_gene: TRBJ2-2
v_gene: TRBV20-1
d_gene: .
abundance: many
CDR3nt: TGCAGTGCTACGGGGACCTCCACGGGGGAGCTGTTTTTT
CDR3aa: CSATGTSTGELFF

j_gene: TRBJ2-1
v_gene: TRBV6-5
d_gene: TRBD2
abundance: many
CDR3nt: TGTGCCAGCAGTTCTAGGACTAGCGGGGGAGGTGAGCAGTTCTTC
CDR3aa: CASSSRTSGGGEQFF

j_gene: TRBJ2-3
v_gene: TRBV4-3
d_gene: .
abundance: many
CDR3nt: TGCGCCAGCAGCCAAGATAAAAATACGCAGTATTTT
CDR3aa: CASSQDKNTQYF

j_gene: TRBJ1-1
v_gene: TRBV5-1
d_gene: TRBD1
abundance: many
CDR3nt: TGCGCCAGCAGCTTGGGGACAGGGGGTAACACTGAAGCTTTCTTT
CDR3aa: CASSLGTGGNTEAFF

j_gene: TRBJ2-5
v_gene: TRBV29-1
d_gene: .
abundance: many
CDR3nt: TGCAGCGCGGACCCCCAAGAGACCCAGTACTTC
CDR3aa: CSADPQETQYF

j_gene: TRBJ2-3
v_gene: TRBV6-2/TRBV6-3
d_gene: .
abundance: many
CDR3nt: TGTGCCAGCAACCCTTGGGGAGGCCCAGATACGCAGTATTTT
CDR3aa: CASNPWGGPDTQYF

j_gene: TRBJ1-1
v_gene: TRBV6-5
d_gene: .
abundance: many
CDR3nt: TGTGCCAGCAGTTACAGGAGAAACACTGAAGCTTTCTTT
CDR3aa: CASSYRRNTEAFF

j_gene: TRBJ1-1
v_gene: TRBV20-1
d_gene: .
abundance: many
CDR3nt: TGCAGTGCTAGAGCTAGAGGGGGAAACACTGAAGCTTTCTTT
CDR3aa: CSARARGGNTEAFF

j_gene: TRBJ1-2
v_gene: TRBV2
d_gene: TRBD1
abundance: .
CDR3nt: TGTGCCAGCAAGGGGACAGGGAACTATGGCTACACCTTC
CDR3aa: CASKGTGNYGYTF

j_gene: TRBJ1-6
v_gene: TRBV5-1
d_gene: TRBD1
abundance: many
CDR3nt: TGCGCCAGCAGCTGGGGACAGGGAACTAATTCACCCCTCCACTTT
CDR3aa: CASSWGQGTNSPLHF

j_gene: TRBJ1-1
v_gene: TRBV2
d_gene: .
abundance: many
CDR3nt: TGTGCCAGCAGTTCCCCGGGGACGCGGGCTTTCTTT
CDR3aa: CASSSPGTRAFF

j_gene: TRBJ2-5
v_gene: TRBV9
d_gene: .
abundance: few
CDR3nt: TGTGCCAGCAGCGTCGGCGGGACACACCGTGGCGGGGAGACCCAGTACTTC
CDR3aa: CASSVGGTHRGGETQYF

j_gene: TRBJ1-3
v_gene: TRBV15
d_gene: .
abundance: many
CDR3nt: TGTGCCACCACCGCCGCGGGCGACGCCATATATTTT
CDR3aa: CATTAAGDAIYF

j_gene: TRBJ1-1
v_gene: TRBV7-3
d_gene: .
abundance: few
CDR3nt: TGTGCCAGCAGCCCGCAGGAAAACACTGAAGCTTTCTTT
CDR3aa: CASSPQENTEAFF

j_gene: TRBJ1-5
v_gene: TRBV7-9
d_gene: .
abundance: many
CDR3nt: TGTGCCAGCAGCCCGATCAGAGGCAATCAGCCCCAGCATTTT
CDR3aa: CASSPIRGNQPQHF

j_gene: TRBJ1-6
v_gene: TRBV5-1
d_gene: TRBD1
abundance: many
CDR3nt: TGCGCCAGCAGCTCTTTACCCGGGACAGGACTATCCAATTCACCCCTCCACTTT
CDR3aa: CASSSLPGTGLSNSPLHF

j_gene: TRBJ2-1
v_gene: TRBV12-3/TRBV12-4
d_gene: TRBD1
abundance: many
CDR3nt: TGTGCCAGCAGTTCTTACAGGGGGATCTACAATGAGCAGTTCTTC
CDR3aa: CASSSYRGIYNEQFF

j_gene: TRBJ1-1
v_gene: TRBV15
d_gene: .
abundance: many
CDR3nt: TGTGCCACCAGCAGAGACCTGGGGTGGGACACTGAAGCTTTCTTT
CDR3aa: CATSRDLGWDTEAFF